The next 10 T cell receptor delta chains were all read from a single sample in a study of γδ T cells in repeated Plasmodium falciparum infection. TCRdb redid clone calling on the multiplex PCR reads using CATT. The table includes tens of thousands of delta-chain clones, over 0.75% detected once. Bulk repertoires came from Vgamma9/Vdelta2+ or Vdelta2-negative gammadelta T cells flow-sorted from PBMC. Sequencing was done on a sample of gamma-delta T cells from blood. The source of these receptors is a pool of human donors (malaria-infected and uninfected, not separated).

On this clone itself: This likely traces to a read error, being one base from a far larger clone. Other DNA sequences in the same sample also yield this CDR3. This chain links TRDV1 with TRDJ1, with 12 bases fitting TRDD3. The J gene was missing in TCRdb and was found by matching the end of the DNA to germline. Germline V gene lookup returns CDR1 TSWWSYY and CDR2 QGS. The CDR3 loop spans 19 amino acids. The CDR3 region is CALGELVRILGDTGDKLIF. The CDR3 DNA follows: TGTGCTCTCGGGGAACTGGTCCGAATACTGGGGGATACCGGGGATAAACTCATCTTT.

About this clone: The protein held in TCRdb is that of a much larger clone and does not match this DNA's translation at residue 22, likely because of a read error; the protein shown is translated from the DNA. This chain connects TRDV1 to TRDJ1, with 7 nucleotides matching TRDD3. Per the germline V gene, CDR1 is TSWWSYY and CDR2 is QGS. CDR3 size: 24 residues. This CDR3 reads CALGARSTPSLLEWGKVGTDKIIF. CDR3 DNA: TGTGCTCTTGGGGCCAGATCCACGCCTTCGCTCCTGGAATGGGGGAAGGTAGGGACCGATAAAATCATCTTT.

This clone appeared many times. TCRdb shows a much larger clone's protein in place of this DNA's translation, and the two differ at residue 6, likely through a read error; the protein shown is translated from the DNA. The chain couples TRDV1 to TRDJ1, with D possibly matching TRDD3 (6 bases). In germline, CDR1 is TSWWSYY, CDR2 QGS. Trimming shortened V by 5 bases and J by 1 base, and 20 bases separated the two germline ends. The CDR3 is 17 amino acids. CDR3 bases: TGTGCTCTTGGGTCAACTCGAGGGTGGGGGGTCACCGATAAACTCATCTTT. It codes for CALGSTRGWGVTDKLIF.

As regards this clone: The TCRdb protein comes from a much larger clone and disagrees with this DNA's translation at residue 21, likely due to a read error; the protein given here is derived from the DNA. CDR3 nucleotides: TGTGCTCTTGGGGAACGGAGGGAGACTGGGGGATACCAAGGGTCGTACACCGATAAACTCACCTTT. Amino acids: CALGERRETGGYQGSYTDKLTF. V gene assignment gives TRDV1, but the J gene was left uncalled; the table's D call TRDD3 went unverified against the DNA. The length of the CDR3 is 22 residues. Per germline, CDR1 TSWWSYY and CDR2 QGS.

By sample fraction, this clone is medium-sized. The sample holds other DNA sequences that translate to the same CDR3. The genes are TRDV2 and TRDJ1; no definite D call. Germline CDR1 is GEAIGNYY and CDR2 is EKD. The CDR3 spans 20 residues. V was pared by 0 bases and J by 3 bases, with 28 bases between. CDR3 nucleotide sequence: TGTGCCTGTGACACCGGTTCGATGCGGGACGTTCCAAAGCCCTCCGATAAACTCATCTTT. Translation: CACDTGSMRDVPKPSDKLIF.

This clone was seen a few times. TCRdb pairs this DNA with a much larger clone's protein that differs at residue 3, likely a read error; the protein shown was translated from the DNA. This rearrangement joins TRDV1 to TRDJ1, with TRDD3 identical over 9 bases. The J gene, left out of TCRdb, was set here by checking the DNA against germline. This CDR3 is 16 amino acids long. Looked up from germline, CDR1 is TSWWSYY and CDR2 is QGS. CDR3 bases: TGTGCTCCTGGGGAACCGGTCCGAAGGGGGATACCCAAACTCATCTTT. The encoded protein is CAPGEPVRRGIPKLIF.

The sample holds a few counts of this clone. This likely traces to a read error, being one base from a far larger clone. This specimen includes other DNA sequences encoding the same CDR3. This rearrangement joins TRDV1 to TRDJ2; no clear D gene. TCRdb leaves out the J gene; it was filled in here by matching the DNA to germline. Germline-derived CDR1 and CDR2 are TSWWSYY and QGS. V lost 4 bases and J 0 bases, leaving 12 bases between the germline ends. The CDR3 totals 16 residues. The CDR3 nucleotides read TGTGCTCTTGGGGGGCCTTTTTGGGCTTTGACAGCACAACTCTTCTTT. Protein: CALGGPFWALTAQLFF.

Turning to this clone: The protein given by TCRdb reflects a much larger clone and differs at residue 5 from this DNA's translation, likely from a read error; the protein shown is the DNA's translation. The gene calls are TRDV1 and TRDJ1, with 7 bases fitting TRDD2. Trimming cost V 3 bases and J 8 bases; bases outside gene matches: 21. The CDR3 sequence is 18 residues long. In germline, CDR1 is TSWWSYY, CDR2 QGS. The CDR3 reads CALGDLFPSSLTIRKLIF. CDR3 coding DNA: TGTGCTCTTGGGGACCTTTTTCCTTCCTCCCTTACGATCAGGAAACTCATCTTT.

In the case of this clone: TCRdb's entry gives the protein of a much larger clone, which mismatches this DNA's translation at residue 10, likely from a read error; the protein reported here is translated from the DNA. The chain has TRDV2 and TRDJ1; TRDD3 matches at 8 bases. TCRdb supplies no J gene; here it was assigned by aligning the nucleotide sequence to germline. The V segment lost 2 bases and the J segment 1 base; nucleotides outside the gene matches: 8. There are 16 residues in the CDR3. Germline CDR1 is GEAIGNYY and CDR2 is EKD. CDR3 loop: CACDRVLGACTDKLIF. The CDR3 coding sequence is TGTGCCTGTGACAGAGTACTGGGGGCCTGCACCGATAAACTCATCTTT.

Note on this clone: TCRdb's protein, taken from a much larger clone, differs from this DNA's translation at residue 9, likely owing to a read error; the protein displayed comes from the DNA. V gene TRDV2 combines with J gene TRDJ1; 8 nucleotides line up with TRDD3. Germline values: CDR1 GEAIGNYY, CDR2 EKD. With 0 bases clipped from V and 4 bases from J, the junction kept 15 bases outside the gene matches. CDR3 length equals 18 residues. As DNA, the CDR3 is TGTGCCTGTGACACCCGTAAAACTGGTGGGGGATCCGGCGATAAACTCATCTTT. Translating it yields CACDTRKTGGGSGDKLIF.